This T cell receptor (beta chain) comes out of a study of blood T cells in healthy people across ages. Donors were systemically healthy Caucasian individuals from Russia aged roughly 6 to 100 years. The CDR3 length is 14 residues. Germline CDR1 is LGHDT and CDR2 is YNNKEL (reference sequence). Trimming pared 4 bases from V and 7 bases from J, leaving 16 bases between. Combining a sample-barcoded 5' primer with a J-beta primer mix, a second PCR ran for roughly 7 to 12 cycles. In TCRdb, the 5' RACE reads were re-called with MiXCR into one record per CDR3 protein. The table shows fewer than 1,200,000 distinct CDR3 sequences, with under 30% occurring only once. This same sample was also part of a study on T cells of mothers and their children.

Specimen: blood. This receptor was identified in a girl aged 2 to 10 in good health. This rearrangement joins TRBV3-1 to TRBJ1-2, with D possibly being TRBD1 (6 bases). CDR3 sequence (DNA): TGTGCCAGCAGCCCAGGGGTGGACAGAGCTGGCTACACCTTC. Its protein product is CASSPGVDRAGYTF.